Sequencing of this T cell receptor (beta chain) was carried out in a study of T cell responses to AZD1222 COVID-19 vaccine. As for the study in general: Second-dose recipients at about 4 or about 12 weeks were treated as one pooled group. Study-level results: The CD4 TCRs associated with vaccination extended across spike and predominated at 160-218 and 743-854. Elevations in Spike-specific TCR breadth and depth followed administration of two AZD1222 doses. The donor group comprised mostly white British people and more females; the analysis possibly underestimated clonal diversity.

The protocol was immunoSEQ multiplex PCR, while the TCRdb copy is restricted to in-frame clones and leaves out a portion. The data hold nearly 100,000 clones, with about 88% observed a single time. Points on this clone: Antigen unknown.

Germline-derived CDR1 and CDR2 are LNHDA and SQIVND (reference sequence). The CDR3 covers 13 residues. Between the trimmed V and J ends, which lost 2 bases and 8 bases, there was a span of 12 bases. The TCR was taken from an adult in good health. This chain joins TRBV19 and TRBJ1-1; D is ambiguous. The input for sequencing was peripheral blood, taken on day 0 of AZD1222 vaccination. The CDR3 spells CASSIIRSAEAFF. CDR3 DNA: TGTGCCAGTAGTATAATTAGGTCGGCAGAAGCTTTCTTT.